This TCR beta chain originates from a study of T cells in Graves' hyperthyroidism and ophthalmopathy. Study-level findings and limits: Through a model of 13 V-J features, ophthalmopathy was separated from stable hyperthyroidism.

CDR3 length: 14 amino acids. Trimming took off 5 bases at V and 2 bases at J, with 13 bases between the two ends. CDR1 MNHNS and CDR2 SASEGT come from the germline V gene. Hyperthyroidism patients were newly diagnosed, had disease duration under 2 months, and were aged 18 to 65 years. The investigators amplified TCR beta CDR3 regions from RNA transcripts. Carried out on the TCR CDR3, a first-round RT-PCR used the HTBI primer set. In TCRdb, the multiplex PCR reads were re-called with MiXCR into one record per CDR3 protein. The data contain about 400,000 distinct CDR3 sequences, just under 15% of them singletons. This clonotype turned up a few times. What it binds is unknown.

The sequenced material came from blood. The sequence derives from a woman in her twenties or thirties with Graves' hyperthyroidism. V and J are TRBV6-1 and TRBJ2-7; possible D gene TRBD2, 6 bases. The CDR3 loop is CASSYRGSPYEQYF. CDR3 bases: TGTGCCAGCAGTTACCGGGGGTCCCCCTACGAGCAGTACTTC.